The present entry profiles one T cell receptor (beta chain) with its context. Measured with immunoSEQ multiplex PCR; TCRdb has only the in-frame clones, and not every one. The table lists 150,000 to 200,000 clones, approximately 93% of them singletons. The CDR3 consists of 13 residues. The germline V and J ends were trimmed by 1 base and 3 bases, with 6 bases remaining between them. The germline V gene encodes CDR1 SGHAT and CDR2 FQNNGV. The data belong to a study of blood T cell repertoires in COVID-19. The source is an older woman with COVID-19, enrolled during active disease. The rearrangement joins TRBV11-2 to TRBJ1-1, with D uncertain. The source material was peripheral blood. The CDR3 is CASSLAPDTEAFF. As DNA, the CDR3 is TGTGCCAGCAGCTTAGCCCCGGACACTGAAGCTTTCTTT.